These 21 T cell receptor beta chains share one sample of origin, sequenced in a study of blood T cells in healthy people across ages. Primed by a sample-barcoded 5' primer and a J-beta primer mix, a second PCR proceeded for about 6 to 11 cycles. TCRdb re-called the 5' RACE reads with MiXCR, one entry per CDR3 protein. The sample yields fewer than 950,000 distinct CDR3 sequences, about 36% seen once. The specimen sequenced was blood. These receptors were collected from a man between 18 and 35 years old in good health.

Points on this clonotype: A clone one base away is much larger, so this may be a read error. The chain uses TRBV12-3 or TRBV12-4 and TRBJ1-2; D may be TRBD1 (5 bases). CDR3 length: 13 amino acids. The CDR3 DNA is TGTGTCAGCGCCGTGGGACTCAGCTATGGCTACACCTTC. Protein product: CVSAVGLSYGYTF.

CDR3 sequence (DNA): TGTGCCAGCAGCCGAGGGGACAGAAACACCGGGGAGCTGTTTTTT. It specifies CASSRGDRNTGELFF. The chain employs TRBV6-2 or TRBV6-3 and TRBJ2-2; 7 nucleotides match TRBD1. Per germline, CDR1 MNHEY and CDR2 SVGEGT. The CDR3 is 15 residues long. Unmatched junction bases numbered 6, after V lost 6 bases and J lost 2 bases.

This chain connects TRBV4-3 to TRBJ1-3; TRBD1 matches 9 bases. Germline loops: CDR1 LGHNA, CDR2 YSLEER. V lost 7 bases to trimming and J lost 4 bases; unmatched junction nucleotides: 8. The CDR3 has 15 residues. The CDR3 here is CASTPGGTGGNTIYF. The CDR3 DNA is TGCGCCAGCACCCCGGGAGGGACAGGGGGAAACACCATATATTTT.

This clonotype was seen a few times. The chain carries TRBV15 and TRBJ2-1; no definite D call. V lost 6 bases and J lost 8, with 8 bases in between. Looked up from germline, CDR1 is LNHNV and CDR2 is YYDKDF (reference sequence). This CDR3 spans 11 amino acids. The CDR3 reads CATRREDEQFF. DNA for the CDR3: TGTGCCACCAGACGAGAGGATGAGCAGTTCTTC. The whole variable domain, remainder taken from reference TRBV15 and TRBJ2-1, is DAMVIQNPRYQVTQFGKPVTLSCSQTLNHNVMYWYQQKSSQAPKLLFHYYDKDFNNEADTPDNFQSRRPNTSFCFLDIRSPGLGDTAMYLCATRREDEQFFGPGTRLTVL.

This clonotype was seen only a few times. J is TRBJ2-3 and V is TRBV4-3; 7 positions agree with TRBD2. Germline V gene lookup returns CDR1 LGHNA and CDR2 YSLEER. V shed 0 bases, J shed 0 bases, and the junction held 3 bases outside the gene matches. The CDR3 is made up of 16 amino acids. CDR3 sequence reads: CASSQEAGPSTDTQYF. CDR3 DNA: TGCGCCAGCAGCCAAGAAGCGGGGCCCAGCACAGATACGCAGTATTTT.

V gene TRBV5-1 combines with J gene TRBJ2-5, with 11 positions matching TRBD2. The ends lost 0 bases at V and 1 base at J; junction bases unmatched: 8. CDR1 is SGHRS, CDR2 YFSETQ, per germline. The length of the CDR3 is 18 residues. CDR3 DNA sequence: TGCGCCAGCAGCTTGGAGGGACTAGCGGTTTTCACCCAAGAGACCCAGTACTTC. Protein: CASSLEGLAVFTQETQYF.

The chain links TRBV5-1 to TRBJ2-7, with 8 bases fitting TRBD2. Losses at the gene ends were 5 bases for V and 0 bases for J; bases not matched to a gene: 13. The CDR3 has 17 amino acids. Germline V lookup: CDR1 SGHRS, CDR2 YFSETQ. The CDR3 protein is CASRSPSGGGSSYEQYF. CDR3 in DNA: TGCGCCAGCAGGAGTCCCAGCGGGGGAGGGAGCTCCTACGAGCAGTACTTC.

CDR3 residues: CASSLESRRVNEQYF. CDR3 nucleotides: TGTGCCAGCAGCTTAGAGAGCAGGCGGGTCAATGAGCAGTACTTC. This chain connects TRBV7-2 to TRBJ2-1; possibly TRBD2 for D (5 bases). Near its end, the DNA agrees better with TRBJ2-7, so the J call may be wrong. Germline values: CDR1 SGHTA, CDR2 FQGNSA. This CDR3 spans 15 amino acids.

The chain couples TRBV6-6 to TRBJ1-1; 11 bases line up with TRBD1. V dropped 5 bases and J dropped 5; count of bases not matched to a gene: 10. This CDR3 has 16 residues. Germline CDR1 is MNHNY and CDR2 is SVGAGI (reference sequence). The CDR3 region has the DNA TGTGCCAGCAGTCCCGGACAGGGGGCGTCTGGAACTGAAGCTTTCTTT. Its protein product is CASSPGQGASGTEAFF.

This clonotype was seen once. This rearrangement joins TRBV5-1 to TRBJ2-7; D tentatively reads TRBD1 or TRBD2 (5 bases each). Trimming took off 0 bases at V and 7 bases at J, with 14 bases between the two ends. In germline, CDR1 is SGHRS, CDR2 YFSETQ. This CDR3 is built from 14 residues. CDR3 sequence (DNA): TGCGCCAGCAGCTTGGCCGGGACCGCGAGGGAGCAGTACTTC. Its protein is CASSLAGTAREQYF.

This clonotype was counted only a few times. This sequence joins TRBV21-1 and TRBJ2-3. TRBV21-1 is a pseudogene locus. The CDR3 covers 13 residues. Written as DNA, the CDR3 is TGTGCCAGAGAGCCAACGTTAACAGATACGCAGTATTTT. This sequence encodes CAREPTLTDTQYF.

This clonotype occurred a few times. This sequence joins TRBV9 and TRBJ2-4; a weak D match, TRBD2 (5 bases). The J call may be incorrect, as the DNA end agrees better with TRBJ2-7. The CDR3 runs 13 residues. Germline CDR1 and CDR2: SGDLS and YYNGEE. In DNA, the CDR3 is TGTGCCAGCAGCGAGGACTTATTTTACGAGCAGTACTTC. This translates into CASSEDLFYEQYF.

The gene calls are TRBV5-1 and TRBJ2-1; 8 bases line up with TRBD2. CDR1 is SGHRS, CDR2 YFSETQ, per germline. The CDR3 runs 15 residues. V dropped 7 bases and J dropped 4; count of bases not matched to a gene: 10. CDR3 sequence reads: CASGLASGSYNEQFF. CDR3 bases: TGCGCCAGCGGATTAGCTAGCGGGTCTTACAATGAGCAGTTCTTC.

In its sample, this clonotype was seen many times. The rearrangement joins TRBV5-1 to TRBJ2-3; no clear D. This CDR3 contains 18 residues. The V end lost 4 bases, the J end lost 1 base, and 22 bases lay between the germline ends. Germline values: CDR1 SGHRS, CDR2 YFSETQ. The CDR3 is CASSHNGRVDGGTDTQYF. The DNA for the CDR3 is TGCGCCAGCAGCCATAACGGAAGGGTTGATGGCGGCACAGATACGCAGTATTTT.

The chain recombines TRBV27 with TRBJ1-1; D gene unclear. Per the germline V gene, CDR1 is MNHEY and CDR2 is SMNVEV (reference sequence). The CDR3 has 13 amino acids. V dropped 3 bases and J dropped 8 bases, with 13 bases sitting between them. CDR3 bases: TGTGCCAGCAGTTTGCAAGAACGAGGGGAAGCTTTCTTT. As protein: CASSLQERGEAFF.

This clonotype was seen ten or more times. The chain's CDR3 is CSARSTSGGYEQYF. The CDR3 coding sequence is TGCAGTGCTAGATCGACTAGCGGGGGCTACGAGCAGTACTTC. V usage is TRBV20-1 and J usage is TRBJ2-7; 12 positions agree with TRBD2. J lost 3 bases, V lost 2 bases, and 2 bases had no gene match. CDR3 length: 14 residues. CDR1 and CDR2 from the germline V gene are DFQATT and SNEGSKA (reference sequence).

The chain employs TRBV25-1 and TRBJ1-3; D remains ambiguous. The CDR3 has 14 residues. V lost 4 bases and J 0 bases, leaving 7 bases between the germline ends. Germline assignment: CDR1 MGHDK and CDR2 SYGVNS. The CDR3 region is CASSALSSGNTIYF. The DNA for the CDR3 is TGTGCCAGCAGTGCCCTGAGCTCTGGAAACACCATATATTTT.

The table lists this clonotype with many counts. This chain links TRBV7-2 with TRBJ2-3, with D tentatively TRBD2 (5 bases). The CDR3 has 16 residues. Germline CDR1 and CDR2: SGHTA and FQGNSA. The V gene lost 5 bases and the J gene lost 6 bases, with 21 bases spanning the gap. Here the CDR3 reads CASSPAGVRRLDTQYF. The CDR3 bases are TGTGCCAGCAGCCCCGCCGGGGTACGCCGGCTTGATACGCAGTATTTT.

The rearrangement joins TRBV20-1 to TRBJ1-6, with D possibly TRBD1 on 5 matching bases. There are 15 residues in the CDR3. V lost 1 base and J 2 bases, leaving 9 bases between the germline ends. From germline, CDR1 is DFQATT and CDR2 SNEGSKA (reference sequence). The CDR3 sequence: CSARGGGAYNSPLHF. DNA for the CDR3: TGCAGTGCTAGAGGTGGAGGGGCCTATAATTCACCCCTCCACTTT.

Of note for this clonotype: A read error may explain this, as a much larger clone is one base away. The chain is built from TRBV7-2 and TRBJ2-4; 10 nucleotides align to TRBD2. The CDR3 length is 15 residues. Germline assignment: CDR1 SGHTA and CDR2 FQGNSA. In DNA form, the CDR3 reads TGTGCCAACAGCTTAGGACTAGCGGAAAAAAACATTCAGTACTTC. Its protein product is CANSLGLAEKNIQYF.

This clonotype appeared a single time. Possible read error: a much larger clone is one base away. The chain joins TRBV12-3 or TRBV12-4 to TRBJ2-3; D ambiguous. The CDR3 spans 13 residues. Trimming took 8 bases from V and 4 from J, leaving 13 bases between them. The CDR3 sequence is CASGNPRADTQYF. In nucleotides, the CDR3 is TGTGCCAGCGGAAACCCCCGGGCAGATACGCAGTATTTT.